These 12 T cell receptor beta chains originate from one sample sequenced in a study of regulatory T cells in long-lasting Graves disease. Construction of the TCR beta libraries employed iRepertoire HTBI primers in conjunction with Arm-PCR of CDR3 regions. TCRdb called the multiplex PCR reads again in MiXCR, with one record for every CDR3 protein. The table includes hundreds of thousands of distinct CDR3 sequences, about 16% detected once. The time point here: newly diagnosed GD, antithyroid drugs for less than 3 months. The authors made the TCR library using RNA they extracted from PBMCs. These data were also filed under a second study, of T cells in Graves' hyperthyroidism and ophthalmopathy.

The material sequenced was peripheral blood mononuclear cells (PBMCs), taken at new diagnosis, from a patient treated with antithyroid drugs. The receptors here all came from a man between 18 and 29 years old with Graves disease.

This clonotype was counted between two and nine times. CDR3 sequence reads: CASSHRDKAQTAFF. In nucleotides, the CDR3 is TGTGCCAGCAGCCACCGGGACAAGGCCCAAACCGCTTTCTTT. The rearrangement joins TRBV4-2 to TRBJ1-1, with a possible D match to TRBD1 (6 bases). CDR1 and CDR2 from the germline V gene are LGHNA and YNFKEQ. The ends were cut back, 3 bases at V and 11 bases at J, with 19 bases in the middle. The CDR3 runs 14 residues.

A few counts support this clonotype. Written as DNA, the CDR3 is TGCGCCAGCAGCCAAGTGGAACAGGGGGCGCCGGCCTATGGCTACACCTTC. This translates into CASSQVEQGAPAYGYTF. The gene calls are TRBV4-1 and TRBJ1-2, with 9 bases aligning to TRBD1. Germline trimming cut 1 base from V and 4 bases from J; bases unmatched to any gene: 10. Germline V lookup: CDR1 MGHRA, CDR2 YSYEKL. The CDR3 covers 17 residues.

The table lists this clonotype with many counts. The chain's CDR3 is CASSFGAFPGQGYTEAFF. DNA for the CDR3: TGTGCCAGCAGTTTCGGTGCGTTTCCGGGACAGGGGTACACTGAAGCTTTCTTT. This chain joins TRBV27 and TRBJ1-1; TRBD1 aligns across 10 bases. CDR1 MNHEY and CDR2 SMNVEV come from the germline V gene (reference sequence). The CDR3 length is 18 residues. V shed 3 bases, J shed 3 bases, and the junction held 13 bases outside the gene matches.

This clonotype was seen ten or more times. V gene TRBV12-3 or TRBV12-4 combines with J gene TRBJ1-5; tentatively, D is TRBD1 (6 bases). This CDR3 has 14 residues. V shed 5 bases and J shed 5 bases, with 13 bases lying between them. The CDR3 nucleotides read TGTGCCAGCAGTCCCCGGGACACCCATCAGCCCCAGCATTTT. Encoded protein: CASSPRDTHQPQHF.

This clonotype occurred many times. The V and J genes are TRBV20-1 and TRBJ2-7; 11 nucleotides match TRBD2. Germline CDR1 DFQATT, CDR2 SNEGSKA (reference sequence). The CDR3 consists of 14 residues. V shed 6 bases and J 2 bases; nucleotides not matched to a gene: 6. CDR3 protein: CSALPGLAAYEQYF. CDR3 DNA: TGCAGTGCCCTACCGGGACTAGCGGCCTACGAGCAGTACTTC.

This clonotype was seen a few times. A junction boundary mismatches the germline segment, possibly from a read error. The chain combines TRBV5-1 with TRBJ2-3, with 9 bases aligning to TRBD2. CDR1 SGHRS and CDR2 YFSETQ come from the germline V gene. CDR3 length: 17 amino acids. DNA of the CDR3: TGTGCCAGCAGCTTGAAACTTCTAGCGGGAAGTTCAGATACGCAGTATTTT. This encodes CASSLKLLAGSSDTQYF.

This clonotype occurred a few times. The chain is built from TRBV7-3 and TRBJ2-3; the match to TRBD2 covers 11 bases. Unmatched junction bases numbered 5, after V lost 4 bases and J lost 2 bases. Per germline, CDR1 SGHTA and CDR2 FQGTGA. The CDR3 contains 16 residues. CDR3 protein: CASSYSGLAVTDTQYF. In DNA form, the CDR3 reads TGTGCCAGCAGCTACTCGGGACTAGCGGTCACAGATACGCAGTATTTT.

This clonotype was observed a handful of times. The rearrangement links TRBV16 to TRBJ1-5; the D is unclear. The V gene's germline CDR1 is KGHSY and CDR2 FQNENV. This CDR3 contains 14 residues. The germline V and J ends were trimmed by 2 bases and 5 bases, with 10 bases remaining between them. CDR3 DNA sequence: TGTGCCAGCAGCCAAAGTCCGGTTTATCAGCCCCAGCATTTT. Translating it yields CASSQSPVYQPQHF.

This clonotype was seen a few times. The chain combines TRBV18 with TRBJ2-7; 15 nucleotides align to TRBD2. V lost 2 bases, J lost 4 bases, and 3 bases stayed unmatched. Germline CDR1 and CDR2: KGHSH and LQKENI. The CDR3 length is 16 residues. The DNA of the CDR3 is TGTGCCAGCTCACCAAGGGGACTAGCGGGAGGATACGAGCAGTACTTC. It yields the protein CASSPRGLAGGYEQYF.

This clonotype was found many times. The chain links TRBV7-8 to TRBJ2-5; D might be TRBD1 (5 bases). Trimming shortened V by 1 base and J by 4 bases, and 13 bases separated the two germline ends. The CDR3 totals 15 residues. Looked up from germline, CDR1 is SGHVS and CDR2 is FQNEAQ. This chain's CDR3 is CASSLVGRVVETQYF. CDR3 DNA: TGTGCCAGCAGCTTAGTGGGCAGGGTGGTAGAGACCCAGTACTTC.

The table lists this clonotype with many counts. The rearrangement links TRBV6-2 or TRBV6-3 to TRBJ2-7; TRBD1 aligns across 8 bases. The germline CDR1 and CDR2 sequences are MNHEY and SVGEGT. CDR3 length: 14 amino acids. Germline trimming cut 5 bases from V and 0 bases from J; bases unmatched to any gene: 3. The CDR3 here is CASSRGQVSYEQYF. CDR3 DNA: TGTGCCAGCAGTAGGGGACAGGTCTCCTACGAGCAGTACTTC.

In this sample, this clonotype turned up many times. The J gene is TRBJ2-2, the V gene TRBV28, with D hard to call. V dropped 9 bases and J dropped 0 bases, with 11 bases sitting between them. CDR1 is MDHEN and CDR2 is SYDVKM in the germline V gene. The CDR3 is 14 amino acids. CDR3 sequence (DNA): TGTGCCAGTATAATAAGTACGAACACCGGGGAGCTGTTTTTT. This gives the protein CASIISTNTGELFF.